The 17 T cell receptor beta chains reported below all come from one sample, sequenced in a study of blood T cells in healthy people across ages. The second PCR ran 7 to 11 cycles with a sample-barcoded 5' primer and J-beta primers. TCRdb ran MiXCR on the 5' RACE reads and lists one entry per CDR3 protein. Altogether 1.5 million to 2 million distinct CDR3 sequences are present, 28% being singletons, with the ten largest covering approximately 7.7%. Input material: blood. Receptors were obtained from a woman between 25 and 40 years old in good health.

The chain is built from TRBV6-6 and TRBJ1-5; TRBD1 matches at 9 bases. This CDR3 contains 14 residues. Germline V gene data show CDR1 as MNHNY and CDR2 as SVGAGI (reference sequence). V shed 4 bases, J shed 9 bases, and the junction held 7 bases outside the gene matches. The CDR3 region has the DNA TGTGCCAGCAGTTCCGGGACAGGGCATATGCCCCAGCATTTT. Protein: CASSSGTGHMPQHF.

This clonotype was counted only a few times. The CDR3 reads CSARSAGDVYNEQFF. CDR3 bases: TGCAGTGCTAGAAGTGCGGGAGATGTCTACAATGAGCAGTTCTTC. The chain joins TRBV20-1 to TRBJ2-1; 7 bases are shared with TRBD2. The CDR3 runs 15 residues. Per germline, CDR1 DFQATT and CDR2 SNEGSKA (reference sequence). The junction had 7 bases not matched to a gene; V was cut back by 2 bases and J by 3 bases.

The V and J genes are TRBV5-1 and TRBJ1-1; D is possibly TRBD1 (5 bases). CDR1 and CDR2 from the germline V gene are SGHRS and YFSETQ. CDR3 length equals 14 residues. V was pared by 7 bases and J by 2 bases, with 15 bases between. The CDR3 spells CASPLGAGNTEAFF. CDR3 bases: TGCGCCAGCCCTCTAGGGGCAGGCAACACTGAAGCTTTCTTT. Variable domain in full (rest from reference TRBV5-1 and TRBJ1-1): KAGVTQTPRYLIKTRGQQVTLSCSPISGHRSVSWYQQTPGQGLQFLFEYFSETQRNKGNFPGRFSGRQFSNSRSEMNVSTLELGDSALYLCASPLGAGNTEAFFGQGTRLTVV.

The table lists this clonotype with many counts. The chain links TRBV4-2 to TRBJ1-2; D unresolved. Germline values: CDR1 LGHNA, CDR2 YNFKEQ. The V end was cut by 0 bases, the J end by 7 bases, with 12 bases between. This CDR3 region has 14 residues. Here the CDR3 reads CASSQDGRGPGYTF. For the CDR3, the DNA is TGTGCCAGCAGCCAAGACGGGAGAGGCCCTGGCTACACCTTC.

The chain employs TRBV4-2 and TRBJ2-7, with a weak D call TRBD2 (5 bases). With the DNA end fitting TRBJ2-5 better, the J assignment may be wrong. The germline CDR1 and CDR2 sequences are LGHNA and YNFKEQ. This CDR3 is built from 14 residues. The CDR3 nucleotides are TGTGCCAGCAGCCAAGATAGCCGGGCGGGGACCCAGTACTTC. Protein product: CASSQDSRAGTQYF.

As to this clonotype: Sequence at one end of the junction differs from germline and may be a read error. The CDR3 is CASSVGLAATDAQYF. CDR3 coding DNA: TGTGCCAGCAGCGTCGGACTAGCGGCGACAGATGCGCAGTATTTT. V usage is TRBV9 and J usage is TRBJ2-3; 10 bases fit TRBD2. Germline lookup yields CDR1 SGDLS and CDR2 YYNGEE. The CDR3 consists of 15 residues.

The sample holds many counts of this clonotype. V gene TRBV20-1 combines with J gene TRBJ2-1; D is possibly TRBD2 (5 bases). CDR1 DFQATT and CDR2 SNEGSKA come from the germline V gene (reference sequence). The ends were cut back, 6 bases at V and 9 bases at J, with 9 bases in the middle. The CDR3 has 10 amino acids. The chain's CDR3 is CSALDFEQFF. In DNA, the CDR3 is TGCAGTGCCCTGGACTTTGAGCAGTTCTTC.

This sequence joins TRBV28 and TRBJ1-6; D unresolved. V was pared by 7 bases and J by 6 bases, with 7 bases between. The germline CDR1 and CDR2 sequences are MDHEN and SYDVKM. This CDR3 comprises 12 residues. The CDR3 sequence is CASTVRNSPLHF. The CDR3, as DNA: TGTGCCAGCACCGTACGTAATTCACCCCTCCACTTT.

As to this clonotype: This clone may be a read error of a much larger clone one base away. This rearrangement joins TRBV12-3 or TRBV12-4 to TRBJ2-7; 8 bases fit TRBD2. This CDR3 is built from 15 residues. The ends lost 5 bases at V and 2 bases at J; junction bases unmatched: 8. The CDR3 DNA is TGTGCCAGCAGTCAGGGACTAGGGGTAACCTACGAGCAGTACTTC. It specifies CASSQGLGVTYEQYF.

The chain recombines TRBV29-1 with TRBJ2-1; D perhaps matches TRBD1 (5 bases). Germline CDR1 is SQVTM and CDR2 is ANQGSEA. CDR3 length: 13 residues. V was shortened by 4 bases and J by 13 bases, with 20 bases between the two germline ends. In DNA, the CDR3 is TGCAGCGTTGGATTAGGGGTGGACGAGACCCAGTTCTTC. Translation gives CSVGLGVDETQFF.

J is TRBJ2-3 and V is TRBV29-1; D possibly matches TRBD1 or TRBD2 (5 bases each). V was shortened by 6 bases and J by 3 bases, with 13 bases between the two germline ends. The CDR3 is 13 residues long. Germline V gene sequence: CDR1 SQVTM, CDR2 ANQGSEA. The CDR3 is CSVVRDVTDTQYF. The CDR3 DNA is TGCAGCGTAGTACGGGACGTGACAGATACGCAGTATTTT.

The genes are TRBV3-1 and TRBJ2-5; TRBD2 aligns across 12 bases. The CDR3 consists of 15 residues. Trimming took 4 bases from V and 11 from J; bases not matched to a gene: 11. The germline CDR1 and CDR2 sequences are LGHDT and YNNKEL (reference sequence). The CDR3: CASSLTSGGMNEQYF. The CDR3 DNA reads TGTGCCAGCAGCCTCACTAGCGGGGGGATGAATGAGCAGTACTTC.

Points on this clonotype: Sequence at one end of the junction differs from germline and may be a read error. The chain has TRBV2 and TRBJ2-7; 7 bases are a match to TRBD2. Germline V CDR1 and CDR2: SNHLY, FYNNEI. The CDR3 length is 13 residues. The CDR3 DNA reads TGTACCAGCAGACGCGGGAGATCCTACGAGCAGTACTTC. Residues: CTSRRGRSYEQYF.

CDR3 in DNA: TGTGCCAGCAGCTTCTTTGGCGGGGGGGCCGCAGATACGCAGTATTTT. Translating gives CASSFFGGGAADTQYF. The chain links TRBV5-6 to TRBJ2-3; 9 nucleotides match TRBD2. Losses at the gene ends were 2 bases for V and 4 bases for J; bases not matched to a gene: 8. The CDR3 consists of 16 residues. Germline assignment: CDR1 SGHDT and CDR2 YYEEEE.

About this clonotype itself: Germline and junction disagree at one end, which may indicate a read error. The CDR3 spells CASRYDRGGEIQYF. The CDR3 coding sequence is TGTGCCAGCAGGTATGATCGAGGAGGAGAGATCCAGTACTTC. V usage is TRBV6-5 and J usage is TRBJ2-5; D perhaps matches TRBD2 (5 bases). This CDR3 region has 14 residues. From germline, CDR1 is MNHEY and CDR2 SVGAGI.

This clonotype occurred a few times. J is TRBJ2-1 and V is TRBV6-6; 12 bases are a match to TRBD2. The germline gives CDR1 MNHNY, CDR2 SVGAGI (reference sequence). This CDR3 region has 16 residues. The ends lost 6 bases at V and 4 bases at J; junction bases unmatched: 7. The CDR3 nucleotides are TGTGCCAGCAGCTCCCGCGGACTAGCGGGGTACAATGAGCAGTTCTTC. Translating gives CASSSRGLAGYNEQFF.

This clonotype occurred many times. This sequence joins TRBV10-3 and TRBJ2-5, with D possibly being TRBD1 (5 bases). The V and J ends lost 5 bases and 4 bases respectively, with 14 bases between them. The CDR3 length is 14 residues. Germline V gene sequence: CDR1 ENHRY, CDR2 SYGVKD. CDR3 residues: CAISQGEVIETQYF. CDR3 coding DNA: TGTGCCATCAGTCAGGGCGAAGTTATAGAGACCCAGTACTTC.